These 14 T cell receptor beta chains were sequenced from one sample in a study of tumor-infiltrating lymphocytes in localized non-small cell lung cancer. Sequenced by immunoSEQ multiplex PCR; TCRdb stores in-frame clones only, minus some. The profile shows just under 7,500 clones, 70% to 80% of them singletons. Sequencing input: uninvolved lung tissue not adjacent to the tumor. Receptor source: a human donor with non-small cell lung cancer.

The J gene is TRBJ1-6, the V gene TRBV7-3; possible D gene TRBD1, 5 bases. This CDR3 comprises 15 residues. Trimming took 3 bases from V and 6 from J, leaving 12 bases between them. The germline CDR1 and CDR2 sequences are SGHTA and FQGTGA. The CDR3 region is CASSLEGWGNSPLHF. The DNA for the CDR3 is TGTGCCAGCAGCTTGGAGGGGTGGGGTAATTCACCCCTCCACTTT.

The rearrangement uses TRBV28 and TRBJ2-7; a possible D gene is TRBD1 (6 bases). Germline V gene data show CDR1 as MDHEN and CDR2 as SYDVKM. Trimming pared 6 bases from V and 2 bases from J, leaving 17 bases between. CDR3 length: 15 residues. The CDR3 is CASSRHGQFAYEQYF. CDR3 nucleotide sequence: TGTGCCAGCAGCCGCCATGGACAGTTTGCCTACGAGCAGTACTTC.

The chain links TRBV25-1 to TRBJ2-7; no clear D gene. Germline lookup yields CDR1 MGHDK and CDR2 SYGVNS. V lost 6 bases to trimming and J lost 9 bases, with 15 bases between them. This CDR3 is built from 12 residues. CDR3 sequence (DNA): TGTGCCAGCAGCCCTCCGGATGGCCGGCAGTACTTC. The encoded protein is CASSPPDGRQYF.

The chain recombines TRBV2 with TRBJ2-4, with TRBD1 matching over 11 bases. V dropped 6 bases and J dropped 8; count of bases not matched to a gene: 6. Germline loops: CDR1 SNHLY, CDR2 FYNNEI. The CDR3 is 14 amino acids. The CDR3 is CASRGGQGVDIQYF. CDR3 bases: TGTGCCAGCAGGGGGGGACAGGGGGTAGACATTCAGTACTTC.

The rearrangement links TRBV2 to TRBJ2-4; TRBD1 matches 7 bases. CDR3 length equals 15 residues. Trimming at V came to 4 bases and at J to 0 bases, leaving 3 bases not matched to a gene. Germline V gene sequence: CDR1 SNHLY, CDR2 FYNNEI. CDR3: CASSADREAKNIQYF. The CDR3 DNA reads as TGTGCCAGCAGTGCTGACAGGGAAGCCAAAAACATTCAGTACTTC.

The rearrangement links TRBV5-6 to TRBJ1-3, with no clear D. The CDR3 spans 16 residues. V was shortened by 0 bases and J by 2 bases, with 12 bases between the two germline ends. Germline V gene sequence: CDR1 SGHDT, CDR2 YYEEEE. As DNA, the CDR3 is TGTGCCAGCAGCTTGGGGCGAGCCGTTACTGGAAACACCATATATTTT. Translating it yields CASSLGRAVTGNTIYF.

The rearrangement links TRBV6-4 to TRBJ2-7; D remains unclear. The germline V gene encodes CDR1 MRHNA and CDR2 SNTAGT. V lost 6 bases and J 4 bases, leaving 16 bases between the germline ends. CDR3 length: 14 residues. CDR3 amino acids: CASSLRTALYEQYF. The DNA of the CDR3 is TGTGCCAGCAGCCTCCGGACGGCTTTGTACGAGCAGTACTTC.

CDR3 nucleotides: TGTGCCAGCAGTCGGGACCCCCAAGAGACCCAGTACTTC. Encoded protein: CASSRDPQETQYF. The rearrangement joins TRBV6-6 to TRBJ2-5, with D perhaps being TRBD1 or TRBD2 (5 bases each). This CDR3 has 13 amino acids. V shed 5 bases and J shed 1 base, with 8 bases lying between them. CDR1 is MNHNY and CDR2 is SVGAGI in the germline V gene (reference sequence).

This rearrangement joins TRBV20-1 to TRBJ2-1; D uncertain. CDR1 DFQATT and CDR2 SNEGSKA come from the germline V gene (reference sequence). This CDR3 contains 10 residues. Deletions cut 6 bases from V and 6 bases from J, with 6 bases between. CDR3 nucleotides: TGCAGTGCCTCCAGCAATGAGCAGTTCTTC. Protein: CSASSNEQFF.

This chain links TRBV9 with TRBJ2-7, with D possibly being TRBD2 (7 bases). V dropped 4 bases and J dropped 5 bases, with 22 bases sitting between them. CDR1 and CDR2 (germline): SGDLS, YYNGEE. CDR3 size: 16 residues. CDR3 nucleotides: TGTGCCAGCAGCCCCCGTCTCGTCGGAGGGGGGGACGAGCAGTACTTC. Its protein product is CASSPRLVGGGDEQYF.

The rearrangement links TRBV6-5 to TRBJ2-7, with D possibly matching TRBD1 (5 bases). The CDR3 runs 14 residues. V lost 1 base, J lost 2 bases, and 9 bases lay in between. Germline CDR1 reads MNHEY; CDR2 reads SVGAGI. The CDR3 sequence: CASSYFDRPYEQYF. In nucleotides, the CDR3 is TGTGCCAGCAGTTACTTCGACAGACCCTACGAGCAGTACTTC.

This clone was picked up one time. The V gene is TRBV6-6, the J gene TRBJ1-5; D remains unclear. The CDR3 consists of 15 residues. V was cut by 6 bases and J by 1 base, with 13 bases left in between. Germline V CDR1 and CDR2: MNHNY, SVGAGI (reference sequence). For the CDR3, the DNA is TGTGCCAGCAGCCCCGGACGGAGAAGCAATCAGCCCCAGCATTTT. It codes for CASSPGRRSNQPQHF.

The chain links TRBV19 to TRBJ1-1; D not resolved. This CDR3 is 13 amino acids long. V was trimmed by 4 bases and J by 0 bases, leaving 6 bases between them. Germline CDR1 LNHDA, CDR2 SQIVND (reference sequence). The CDR3 sequence is CASSTTLNTEAFF. The CDR3 nucleotides read TGTGCCAGTAGTACTACCTTGAACACTGAAGCTTTCTTT.

The chain carries TRBV11-2 and TRBJ1-2; 12 bases map to TRBD1. This CDR3 region has 16 residues. Germline CDR1 is SGHAT and CDR2 is FQNNGV. V lost 5 bases and J lost 5; bases outside the gene matches: 9. CDR3 loop: CASSTNRDRGRYGYTF. The CDR3, as DNA: TGTGCCAGCAGCACTAACCGGGACAGGGGGCGATATGGCTACACCTTC.